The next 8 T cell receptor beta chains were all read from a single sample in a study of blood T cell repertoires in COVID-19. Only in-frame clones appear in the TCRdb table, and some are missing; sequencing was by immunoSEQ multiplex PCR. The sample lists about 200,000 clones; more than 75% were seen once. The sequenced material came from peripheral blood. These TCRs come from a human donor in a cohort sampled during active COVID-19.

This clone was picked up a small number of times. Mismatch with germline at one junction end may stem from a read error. The CDR3 spells CASSLRPPGQGNQPQHF. Here the CDR3 DNA reads TGCGCCAGCAGCCTACGACCTCCGGGACAGGGCAACCAGCCCCAGCATTTT. The V call is TRBV4-1, the J call TRBJ1-5, with TRBD1 matching over 9 bases. CDR3 length: 17 amino acids. CDR1 and CDR2 (germline): MGHRA, YSYEKL.

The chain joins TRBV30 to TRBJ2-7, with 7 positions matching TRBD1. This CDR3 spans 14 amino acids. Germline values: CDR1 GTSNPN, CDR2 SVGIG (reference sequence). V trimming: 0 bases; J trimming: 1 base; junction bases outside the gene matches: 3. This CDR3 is CAWSVTGFSYEQYF. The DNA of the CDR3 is TGTGCCTGGAGTGTGACAGGGTTTTCCTACGAGCAGTACTTC. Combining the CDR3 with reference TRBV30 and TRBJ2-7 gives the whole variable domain SQTIHQWPATLVQPVGSPLSLECTVEGTSNPNLYWYRQAAGRGLQLLFYSVGIGQISSEVPQNLSASRPQDRQFILSSKKLLLSDSGFYLCAWSVTGFSYEQYFGPGTRLTVT.

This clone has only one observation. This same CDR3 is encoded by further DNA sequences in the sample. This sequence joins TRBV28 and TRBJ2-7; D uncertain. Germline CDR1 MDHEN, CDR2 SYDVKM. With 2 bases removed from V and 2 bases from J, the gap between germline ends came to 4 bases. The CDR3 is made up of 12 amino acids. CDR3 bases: TGTGCCAGCAGTTTAACACCCTACGAGCAGTACTTC. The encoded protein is CASSLTPYEQYF.

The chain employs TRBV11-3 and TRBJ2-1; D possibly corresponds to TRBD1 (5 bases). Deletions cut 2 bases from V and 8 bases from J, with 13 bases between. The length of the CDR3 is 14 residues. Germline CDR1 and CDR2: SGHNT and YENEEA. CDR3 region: CASSLYRNGYEQFF. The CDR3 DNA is TGTGCCAGCAGCTTATACAGGAACGGATATGAGCAGTTCTTC. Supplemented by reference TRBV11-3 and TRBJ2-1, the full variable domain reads EAGVVQSPRYKIIEKKQPVAFWCNPISGHNTLYWYLQNLGQGPELLIRYENEEAVDDSQLPKDRFSAERLKGVDSTLKIQPAELGDSAVYLCASSLYRNGYEQFFGPGTRLTVL.

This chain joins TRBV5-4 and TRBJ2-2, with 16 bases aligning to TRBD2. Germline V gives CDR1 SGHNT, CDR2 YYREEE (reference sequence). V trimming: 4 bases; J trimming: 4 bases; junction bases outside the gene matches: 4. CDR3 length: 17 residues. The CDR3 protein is CASSEGLAGGFTGELFF. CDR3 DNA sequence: TGTGCCAGCAGCGAGGGACTAGCGGGAGGGTTCACCGGGGAGCTGTTTTTT.

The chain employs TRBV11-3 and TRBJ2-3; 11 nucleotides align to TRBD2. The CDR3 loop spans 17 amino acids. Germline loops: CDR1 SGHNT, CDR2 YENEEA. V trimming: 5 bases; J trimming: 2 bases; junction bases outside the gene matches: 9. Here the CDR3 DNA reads TGTGCCAGCAGCCTACGGACTAGCGGGTCGTACACAGATACGCAGTATTTT. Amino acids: CASSLRTSGSYTDTQYF.

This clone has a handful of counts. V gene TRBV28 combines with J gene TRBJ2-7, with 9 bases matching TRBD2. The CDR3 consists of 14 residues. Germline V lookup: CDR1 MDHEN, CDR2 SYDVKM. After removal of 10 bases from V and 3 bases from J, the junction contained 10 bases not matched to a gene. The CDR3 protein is CATVEASGNYEQYF. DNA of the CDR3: TGTGCCACTGTAGAGGCTAGCGGGAACTACGAGCAGTACTTC.

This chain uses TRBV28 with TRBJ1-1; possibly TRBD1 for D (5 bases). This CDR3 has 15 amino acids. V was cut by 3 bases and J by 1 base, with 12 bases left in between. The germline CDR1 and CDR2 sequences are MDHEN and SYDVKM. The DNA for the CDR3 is TGTGCCAGCAGTTTTAGCAGGACACCGAACACTGAAGCTTTCTTT. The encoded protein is CASSFSRTPNTEAFF.